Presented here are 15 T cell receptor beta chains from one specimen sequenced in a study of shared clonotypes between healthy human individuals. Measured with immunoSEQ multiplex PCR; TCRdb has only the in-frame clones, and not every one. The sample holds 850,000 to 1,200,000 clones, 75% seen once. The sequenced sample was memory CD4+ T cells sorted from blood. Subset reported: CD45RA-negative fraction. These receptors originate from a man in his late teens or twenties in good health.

This CDR3 reads CAWRRQGAQYF. CDR3 DNA: TGTGCCTGGAGGAGACAGGGGGCGCAGTACTTC. This chain links TRBV30 with TRBJ2-7; 10 positions agree with TRBD1. The V segment lost 3 bases and the J segment 9 bases; nucleotides outside the gene matches: 2. Germline values: CDR1 GTSNPN, CDR2 SVGIG (reference sequence). The CDR3 is made up of 11 amino acids.

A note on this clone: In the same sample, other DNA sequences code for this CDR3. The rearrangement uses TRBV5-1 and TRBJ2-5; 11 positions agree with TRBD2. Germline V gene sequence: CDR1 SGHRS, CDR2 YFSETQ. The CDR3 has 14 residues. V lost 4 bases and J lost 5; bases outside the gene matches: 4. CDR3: CASSSTSGGETQYF. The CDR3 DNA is TGCGCCAGCAGCAGCACTAGCGGGGGTGAGACCCAGTACTTC. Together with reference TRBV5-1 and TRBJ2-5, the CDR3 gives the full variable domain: KAGVTQTPRYLIKTRGQQVTLSCSPISGHRSVSWYQQTPGQGLQFLFEYFSETQRNKGNFPGRFSGRQFSNSRSEMNVSTLELGDSALYLCASSSTSGGETQYFGPGTRLLVL.

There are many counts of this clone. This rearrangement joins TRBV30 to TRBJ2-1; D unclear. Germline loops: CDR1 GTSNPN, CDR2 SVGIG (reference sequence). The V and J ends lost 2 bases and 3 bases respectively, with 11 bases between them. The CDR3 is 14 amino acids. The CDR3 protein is CAWSLDQHYNEQFF. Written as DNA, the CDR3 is TGTGCCTGGAGTCTGGACCAACACTACAATGAGCAGTTCTTC.

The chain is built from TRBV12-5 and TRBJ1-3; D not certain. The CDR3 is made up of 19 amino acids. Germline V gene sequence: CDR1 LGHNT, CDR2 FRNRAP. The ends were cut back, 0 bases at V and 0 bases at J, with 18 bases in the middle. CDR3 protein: CASGLVLSMTKSSGNTIYF. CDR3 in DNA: TGTGCTAGTGGTTTGGTACTCTCCATGACGAAGAGCTCTGGAAACACCATATATTTT.

CDR3 DNA: TGTGCCCCCAGGAGGGCTAGCGGAAATTCACCCCTCCACTTT. Amino acids: CAPRRASGNSPLHF. The V and J genes are TRBV2 and TRBJ1-6; D not certain. The CDR3 runs 14 residues. V lost 11 bases and J lost 7, with 18 bases in between. The V gene's germline CDR1 is SNHLY and CDR2 FYNNEI.

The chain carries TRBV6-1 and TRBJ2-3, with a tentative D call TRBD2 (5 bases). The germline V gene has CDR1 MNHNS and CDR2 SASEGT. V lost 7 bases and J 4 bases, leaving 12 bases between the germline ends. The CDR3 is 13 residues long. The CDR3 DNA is TGTGCCAGCACCGTGGCGGGCGCAGATACGCAGTATTTT. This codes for CASTVAGADTQYF.

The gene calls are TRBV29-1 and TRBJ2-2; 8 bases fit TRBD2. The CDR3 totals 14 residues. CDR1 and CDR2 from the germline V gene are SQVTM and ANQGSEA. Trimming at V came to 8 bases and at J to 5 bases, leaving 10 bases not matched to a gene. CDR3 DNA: TGCAGCACTTTATCGGGAGGGATAACCGGGGAGCTGTTTTTT. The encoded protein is CSTLSGGITGELFF.

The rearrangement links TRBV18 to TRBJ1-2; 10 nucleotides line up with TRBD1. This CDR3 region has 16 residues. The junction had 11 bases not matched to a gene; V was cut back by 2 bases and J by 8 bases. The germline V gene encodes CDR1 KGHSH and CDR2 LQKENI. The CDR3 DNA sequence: TGTGCCAGCTCACCAGCCTCGACAGGGGGCGTACAAGGCTACACCTTC. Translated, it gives CASSPASTGGVQGYTF. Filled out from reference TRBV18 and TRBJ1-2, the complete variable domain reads NAGVMQNPRHLVRRRGQEARLRCSPMKGHSHVYWYRQLPEEGLKFMVYLQKENIIDESGMPKERFSAEFPKEGPSILRIQQVVRGDSAAYFCASSPASTGGVQGYTFGSGTRLTVV.

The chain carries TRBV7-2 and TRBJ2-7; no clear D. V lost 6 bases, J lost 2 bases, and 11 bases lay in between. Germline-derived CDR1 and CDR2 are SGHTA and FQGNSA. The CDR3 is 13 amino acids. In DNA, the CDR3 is TGTGCCAGCAGAGCTCAGGTGACCTACGAGCAGTACTTC. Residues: CASRAQVTYEQYF.

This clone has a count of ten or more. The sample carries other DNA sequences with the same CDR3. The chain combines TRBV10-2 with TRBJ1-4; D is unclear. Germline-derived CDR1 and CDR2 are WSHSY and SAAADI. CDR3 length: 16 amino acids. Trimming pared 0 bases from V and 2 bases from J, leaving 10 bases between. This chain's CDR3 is CASSESRTGTNEKLFF. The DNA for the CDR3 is TGCGCCAGCAGTGAGTCGAGGACGGGGACTAATGAAAAACTGTTTTTT.

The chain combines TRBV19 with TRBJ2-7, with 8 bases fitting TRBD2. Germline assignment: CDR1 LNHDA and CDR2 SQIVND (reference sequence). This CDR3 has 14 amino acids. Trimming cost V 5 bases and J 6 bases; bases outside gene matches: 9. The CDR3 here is CASSPSSGRAEQYF. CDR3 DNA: TGTGCCAGTAGTCCATCCAGCGGGAGAGCCGAGCAGTACTTC.

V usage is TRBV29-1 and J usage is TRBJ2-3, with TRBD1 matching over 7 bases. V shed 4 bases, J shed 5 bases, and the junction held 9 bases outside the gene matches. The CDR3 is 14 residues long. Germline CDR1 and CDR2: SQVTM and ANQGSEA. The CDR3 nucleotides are TGCAGCGTTGGGGCCGGGACAGCCTTAGATACGCAGTATTTT. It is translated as CSVGAGTALDTQYF.

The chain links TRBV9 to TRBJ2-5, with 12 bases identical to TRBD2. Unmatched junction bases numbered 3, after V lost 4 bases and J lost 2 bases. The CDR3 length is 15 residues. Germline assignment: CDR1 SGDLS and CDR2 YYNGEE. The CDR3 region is CASSPTSGGQETQYF. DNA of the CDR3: TGTGCCAGCAGCCCGACTAGCGGGGGACAAGAGACCCAGTACTTC.

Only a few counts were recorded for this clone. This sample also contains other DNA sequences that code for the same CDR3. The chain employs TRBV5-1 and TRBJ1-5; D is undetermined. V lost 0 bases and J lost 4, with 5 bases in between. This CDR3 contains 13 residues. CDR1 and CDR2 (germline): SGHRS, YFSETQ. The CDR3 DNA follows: TGCGCCAGCAGCTTGGACACAAATCAGCCCCAGCATTTT. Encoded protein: CASSLDTNQPQHF.

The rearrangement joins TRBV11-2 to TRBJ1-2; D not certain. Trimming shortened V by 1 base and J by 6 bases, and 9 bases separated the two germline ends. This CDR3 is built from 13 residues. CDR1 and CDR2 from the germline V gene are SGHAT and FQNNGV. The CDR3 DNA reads TGTGCCAGCAGCTTAGCAGGATTGGATGGCTACACCTTC. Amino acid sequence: CASSLAGLDGYTF.